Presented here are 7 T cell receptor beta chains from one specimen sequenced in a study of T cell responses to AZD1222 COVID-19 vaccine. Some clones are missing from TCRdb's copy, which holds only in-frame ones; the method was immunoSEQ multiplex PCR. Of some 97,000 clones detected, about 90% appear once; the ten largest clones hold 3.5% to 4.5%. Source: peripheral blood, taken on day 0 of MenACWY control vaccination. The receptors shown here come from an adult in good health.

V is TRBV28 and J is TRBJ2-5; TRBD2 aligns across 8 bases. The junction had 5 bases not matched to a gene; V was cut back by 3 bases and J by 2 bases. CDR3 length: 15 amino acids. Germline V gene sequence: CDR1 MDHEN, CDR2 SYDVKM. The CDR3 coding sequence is TGTGCCAGCAGTTTGGGCCCGGGAGGGCAAGAGACCCAGTACTTC. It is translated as CASSLGPGGQETQYF.

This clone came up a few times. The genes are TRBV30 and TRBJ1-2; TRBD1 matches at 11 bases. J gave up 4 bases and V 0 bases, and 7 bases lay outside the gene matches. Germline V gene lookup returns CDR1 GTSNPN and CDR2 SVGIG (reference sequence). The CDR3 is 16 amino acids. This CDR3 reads CAWSVQRTGGIYGYTF. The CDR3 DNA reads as TGTGCCTGGAGTGTACAAAGGACAGGGGGCATCTATGGCTACACCTTC.

The CDR3 nucleotides are TGTGCCACCCAAGAGACTAGCGGGAAATACGAGCAGTACTTC. This gives the protein CATQETSGKYEQYF. The chain uses TRBV2 and TRBJ2-7; 11 bases line up with TRBD2. The junction had 9 bases not matched to a gene; V was cut back by 10 bases and J by 4 bases. The CDR3 is 14 residues long. Germline assignment: CDR1 SNHLY and CDR2 FYNNEI.

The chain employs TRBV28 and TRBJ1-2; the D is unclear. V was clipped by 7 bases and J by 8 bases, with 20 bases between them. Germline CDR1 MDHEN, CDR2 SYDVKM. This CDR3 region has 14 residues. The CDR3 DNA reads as TGTGCCAGCATATCTCACCGTCGGCGGGGAGGCTACACCTTC. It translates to CASISHRRRGGYTF.

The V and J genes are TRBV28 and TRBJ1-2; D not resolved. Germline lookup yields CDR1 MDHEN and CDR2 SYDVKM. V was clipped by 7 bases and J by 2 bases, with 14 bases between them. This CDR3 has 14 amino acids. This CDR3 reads CASTPGPTNYGYTF. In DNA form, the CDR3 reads TGTGCCAGCACCCCCGGCCCAACGAACTATGGCTACACCTTC.

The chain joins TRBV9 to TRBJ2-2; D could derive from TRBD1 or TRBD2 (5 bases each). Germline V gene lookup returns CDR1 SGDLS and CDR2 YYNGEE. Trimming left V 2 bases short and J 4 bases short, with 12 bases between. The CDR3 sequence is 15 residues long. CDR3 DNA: TGTGCCAGCAGCGTCACCTGGGGGAGCACCGGGGAGCTGTTTTTT. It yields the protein CASSVTWGSTGELFF.

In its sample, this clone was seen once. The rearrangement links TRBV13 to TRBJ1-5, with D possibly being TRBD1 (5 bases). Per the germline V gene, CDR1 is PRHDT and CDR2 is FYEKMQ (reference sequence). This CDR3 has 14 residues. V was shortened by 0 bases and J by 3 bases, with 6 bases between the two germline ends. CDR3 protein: CASSLGQDNQPQHF. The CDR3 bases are TGTGCCAGCAGCTTAGGACAGGACAATCAGCCCCAGCATTTT.